This passage covers 3 T cell receptor beta chains from one sample sequenced in a study of cytomegalovirus exposure and HLA in healthy donors. Vbeta (60) and Jbeta (13) primers were used in the PCR. Assay: immunoSEQ multiplex PCR; the TCRdb copy retains only in-frame clones and omits some. Altogether about 200,000 clones are present, approximately 80% being singletons, with the ten largest covering 1.7%. The sequenced material came from PBMCs. These receptors all come from a woman younger than 35 in good health and CMV-seronegative.

The chain's CDR3 is CAWRTGIGTDTQYF. The DNA of the CDR3 is TGTGCCTGGCGAACAGGGATCGGCACAGATACGCAGTATTTT. The chain is built from TRBV30 and TRBJ2-3; D possibly corresponds to TRBD1 (6 bases). Germline loops: CDR1 GTSNPN, CDR2 SVGIG (reference sequence). The CDR3 consists of 14 residues. Between the trimmed V and J ends, which lost 5 bases and 1 base, there was a span of 13 bases.

The chain uses TRBV7-8 and TRBJ2-5; D unresolved. CDR3 length: 16 residues. Trimming stripped 5 bases from V and 5 bases from J, with 21 bases between. Germline V gene sequence: CDR1 SGHVS, CDR2 FQNEAQ. The CDR3 is CASSTNSQRFEETQYF. The DNA of the CDR3 is TGTGCCAGCAGCACGAATAGCCAGAGATTCGAGGAGACCCAGTACTTC.

This chain uses TRBV10-3 with TRBJ2-5; 10 bases fit TRBD1. CDR3 length: 15 residues. V lost 6 bases, J lost 2 bases, and 6 bases stayed unmatched. The V gene's germline CDR1 is ENHRY and CDR2 SYGVKD. The CDR3 region has the DNA TGTGCCATCAGGAGCGGGACAGGGGAGCAAGAGACCCAGTACTTC. Translating gives CAIRSGTGEQETQYF.